This TCR beta chain was identified in a study of T-cell memory formation after mild COVID-19. Regarding the study as a whole: Among clones peaking at day 37 in the second wave, SARS-CoV-2 specificity remained unconfirmed.

This clonotype was seen at least ten times. Antigen: not known. Each CDR3 protein is one row after TCRdb ran MiXCR on the 5' RACE reads. The table shows about 13,000 distinct CDR3 sequences, with 15% to 20% occurring only once. Trimming removed 0 bases from V and 5 bases from J, with 12 bases in between. The length of the CDR3 is 15 residues. Sample: PBMCs or a T cell subset sorted from them (not recorded which). The sequence was obtained from a man aged 18 to 30 who had mild COVID-19 (a few samples of this study predate the infection). Cell type and time point are not known. This rearrangement joins TRBV23-1 to TRBJ2-3; D unclear. TRBV23-1 is labeled an ORF, and its function is uncertain. CDR3 in amino acids: CASSQSCPREDTQYF. CDR3 nucleotides: TGCGCCAGCAGTCAATCGTGCCCGCGTGAAGATACGCAGTATTTT.